Listed below are T cell receptor beta chains from one sample, sequenced in a study of blood T cell repertoires in COVID-19. Using immunoSEQ multiplex PCR, the repertoire was profiled, and TCRdb retains in-frame clones only, with some absent. The sample includes about 310,000 clones, roughly 87% seen only once; the top ten take 2% to 3%. The sample was peripheral blood. The origin of the receptors is a man aged 18 to 35 with active or convalescent COVID-19. Each CDR3 is given with its conserved first and last residue. D genes are given only for firm matches. Expanded clones are given a class, and other clones once, few, many or no size at all.

D	V	J	size	CDR3	DNA
-	TRBV7-9	TRBJ2-7	-	CASSSRDKYEQYF	TGTGCCAGCAGCTCCCGGGACAAGTACGAGCAGTACTTC
TRBD2	TRBV5-1	TRBJ2-7	few	CASSKGVSALAGGPYEQYF	TGCGCCAGCAGCAAGGGGGTCAGTGCCCTAGCGGGAGGGCCTTACGAGCAGTACTTC
-	TRBV21-1	TRBJ1-2	-	CANLLAPLEGYGYTF	TGTGCCAACCTACTAGCCCCCCTCGAAGGATATGGCTACACCTTC
TRBD2	TRBV28	TRBJ2-5	-	CASTHGGGGVKTQYF	TGTGCCAGCACCCATGGGGGCGGGGGGGTGAAGACCCAGTACTTC
-	TRBV6-5	TRBJ2-7	-	CASSYGARQSYEQYF	TGTGCCAGCAGTTACGGAGCCCGACAGTCCTACGAGCAGTACTTC
TRBD2	TRBV5-4	TRBJ2-3	-	CASSPRTSGSTDTQYF	TGTGCCAGCAGCCCCCGGACTAGCGGGAGTACAGATACGCAGTATTTT
-	TRBV28	TRBJ1-6	-	CASSVGGYSPLHF	TGTGCCAGCAGCGTGGGGGGATATTCACCCCTCCACTTT
TRBD1	TRBV7-9	TRBJ1-1	-	CASSATGAEAFF	TGTGCCAGCAGCGCGACAGGGGCTGAAGCTTTCTTT
TRBD1	TRBV29-1	TRBJ2-3	-	CSVGKHGTGTDTQYF	TGCAGCGTGGGTAAACACGGGACAGGGACAGATACGCAGTATTTT
TRBD2	TRBV27	TRBJ2-3	-	CASRFAGTSPDTQYF	TGTGCCAGCAGATTTGCCGGGACTAGCCCAGATACGCAGTATTTT